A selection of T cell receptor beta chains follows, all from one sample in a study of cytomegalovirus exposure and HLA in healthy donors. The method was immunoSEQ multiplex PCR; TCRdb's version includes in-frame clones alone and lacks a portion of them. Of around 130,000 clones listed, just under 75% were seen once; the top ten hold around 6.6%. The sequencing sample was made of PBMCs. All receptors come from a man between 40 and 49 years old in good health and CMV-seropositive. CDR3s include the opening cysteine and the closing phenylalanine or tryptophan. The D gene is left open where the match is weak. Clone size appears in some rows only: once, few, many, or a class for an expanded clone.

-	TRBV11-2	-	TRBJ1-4	CASSRPGVRMKKLFF	TGTGCCAGCAGCCGGCCGGGGGTACGAATGAAAAAACTGTTTTTT
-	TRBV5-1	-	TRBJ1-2	CASSLTLDTFNYGYTF	TGCGCCAGCAGCTTGACTTTGGACACCTTTAACTATGGCTACACCTTC
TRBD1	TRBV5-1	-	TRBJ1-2	CASSVGTGLTNYGYTF	TGCGCCAGCAGCGTCGGGACAGGGCTAACTAACTATGGCTACACCTTC
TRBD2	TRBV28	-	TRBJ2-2	CASSPRSGILSGELFF	TGTGCCAGCAGCCCCCGTAGCGGGATTCTCTCCGGGGAGCTGTTTTTT
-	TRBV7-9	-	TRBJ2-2	CASSPRAGELFF	TGTGCCAGCAGCCCCCGCGCCGGGGAGCTGTTTTTT
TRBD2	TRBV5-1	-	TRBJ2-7	CASSLTSGSSYEQYF	TGCGCCAGCAGCTTAACTAGCGGGAGCTCCTACGAGCAGTACTTC
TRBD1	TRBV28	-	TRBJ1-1	CASSLTGGDTEAFF	TGTGCCAGCAGTTTGACAGGGGGGGACACTGAAGCTTTCTTT
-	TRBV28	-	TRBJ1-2	CASSLIQSGPYGYTF	TGTGCCAGCAGTTTAATACAAAGCGGGCCCTATGGCTACACCTTC
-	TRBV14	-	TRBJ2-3	CASSQRGDTQYF	TGTGCCAGCAGCCAACGGGGGGATACGCAGTATTTT
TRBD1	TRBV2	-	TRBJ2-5	CASSGWTGETQYF	TGTGCCAGCAGTGGTTGGACAGGAGAGACCCAGTACTTC
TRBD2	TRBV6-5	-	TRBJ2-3	CASTITSGGTDTQYF	TGTGCCAGCACTATAACTAGCGGGGGCACAGATACGCAGTATTTT
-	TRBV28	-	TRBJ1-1	CASKRAEVGTFF	TGTGCCAGCAAGAGGGCGGAGGTGGGGACTTTCTTT
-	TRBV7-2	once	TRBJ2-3	CASSLGESSTDTQYF	TGTGCCAGCAGCTTAGGGGAGAGTAGCACAGATACGCAGTATTTT
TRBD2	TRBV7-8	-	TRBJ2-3	CASSPRLAGSDTQYF	TGTGCCAGCAGCCCACGACTAGCGGGGTCAGATACGCAGTATTTT
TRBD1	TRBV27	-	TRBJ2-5	CASSRTGFQETQYF	TGTGCCAGCAGCCGGACAGGGTTCCAAGAGACCCAGTACTTC
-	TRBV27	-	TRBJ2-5	CASSVWAQQETQYF	TGTGCCAGCTCCGTCTGGGCTCAGCAAGAGACCCAGTACTTC
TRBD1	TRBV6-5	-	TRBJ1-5	CASRMTGGGQPQHF	TGTGCCAGCAGAATGACAGGGGGCGGTCAGCCCCAGCATTTT
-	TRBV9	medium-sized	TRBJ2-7	CASSVGQGTAYEQYF	TGTGCCAGCAGCGTAGGGCAGGGGACCGCCTACGAGCAGTACTTC
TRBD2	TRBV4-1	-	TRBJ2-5	CASSPLAGGRQETQYF	TGCGCCAGCAGCCCCCTAGCGGGGGGCCGTCAAGAGACCCAGTACTTC
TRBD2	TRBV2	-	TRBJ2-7	CASKAGGSYEQYF	TGTGCCAGCAAAGCGGGGGGTTCCTACGAGCAGTACTTC
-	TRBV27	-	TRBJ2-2	CATSSGSGGELFF	TGTGCCACCAGTAGCGGCTCGGGTGGGGAGCTGTTTTTT
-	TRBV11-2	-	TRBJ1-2	CASSLVTGYGYTF	TGTGCCAGCAGCTTAGTGACTGGGTATGGCTACACCTTC
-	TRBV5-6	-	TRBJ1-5	CASTRTGTPGNQPQHF	TGTGCCAGCACCCGAACCGGGACACCAGGCAATCAGCCCCAGCATTTT
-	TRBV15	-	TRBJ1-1	CATSRDLMNTEAFF	TGTGCCACCAGCAGAGACCTTATGAACACTGAAGCTTTCTTT
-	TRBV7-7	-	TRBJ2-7	CASSLTGLDEQYF	TGTGCCAGCAGCTTAACAGGCCTGGACGAGCAGTACTTC
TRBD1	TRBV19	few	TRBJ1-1	CASSKRTGARTEAFF	TGTGCCAGTAGTAAACGGACAGGGGCCCGAACTGAAGCTTTCTTT
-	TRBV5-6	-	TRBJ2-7	CASSLVAQTEQYF	TGTGCCAGCAGCTTGGTTGCTCAAACTGAGCAGTACTTC
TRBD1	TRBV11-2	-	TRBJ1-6	CASSLAATGPYSPLHF	TGTGCCAGCAGCTTAGCCGCGACAGGGCCCTATTCACCCCTCCACTTT
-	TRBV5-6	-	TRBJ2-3	CASSLSSDTQYF	TGTGCCAGCAGCTTGAGCTCAGATACGCAGTATTTT
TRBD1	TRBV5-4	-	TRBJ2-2	CASSTPTGIGELFF	TGTGCCAGCAGCACCCCGACAGGGATTGGGGAGCTGTTTTTT
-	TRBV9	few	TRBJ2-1	CASSPASTYNEQFF	TGTGCCAGCAGCCCAGCTAGTACCTACAATGAGCAGTTCTTC
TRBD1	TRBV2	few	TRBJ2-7	CASRGQLASYEQYF	TGTGCCAGCAGGGGACAGTTAGCCTCCTACGAGCAGTACTTC
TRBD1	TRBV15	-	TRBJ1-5	CATSGDRGGQPQHF	TGTGCCACCAGCGGTGACAGGGGCGGTCAGCCCCAGCATTTT
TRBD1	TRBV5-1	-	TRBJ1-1	CASSRDSMNTEAFF	TGCGCCAGCAGCCGGGACAGCATGAACACTGAAGCTTTCTTT
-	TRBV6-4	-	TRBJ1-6	CASSDPVTNSPLHF	TGTGCCAGCAGTGACCCTGTCACAAATTCACCCCTCCACTTT
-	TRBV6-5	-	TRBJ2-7	CASRNSYEQYF	TGTGCCAGCAGGAATTCCTACGAGCAGTACTTC